This TCR beta chain was recovered during a study of human thymus T cells. V shed 0 bases and J 0 bases; nucleotides not matched to a gene: 0. The germline gives CDR1 MNHEY, CDR2 SVGAGI. CDR3 size: 15 residues. Findings of the study overall: Repertoires from thymus and blood appeared to show biased V and J gene usage. Highly overlapping thymic repertoires in unrelated individuals were reported by related research.

As to this clone: The antigen is undetermined.

In corrective heart surgery, resections were taken, and these provided the thymus tissue. The sample donors, healthy Finnish infants, were having corrective surgery for congenital heart defects. Profiling relied on immunoSEQ multiplex PCR, and the TCRdb table lists in-frame clones only, not all of them. The table has tens of thousands of clones, 90% to 95% seen once; the top ten hold about 0.03%. The TCR comes from a girl under three years old with a congenital heart defect but otherwise immunologically healthy. Material for sequencing was thymus tissue. The rearrangement uses TRBV6-5 and TRBJ2-5; 8 nucleotides agree with TRBD1. DNA for the CDR3: TGTGCCAGCAGTTACTCGACAGGGGACCAAGAGACCCAGTACTTC. It translates to CASSYSTGDQETQYF.